This is a list of T cell receptor beta chains from one sample in a study of cytomegalovirus exposure and HLA in healthy donors. Sequencing was performed with immunoSEQ multiplex PCR; in TCRdb, only in-frame clones are kept and a portion is missing. The sample holds about 270,000 clones, roughly two thirds seen once. The specimen was PBMCs. The receptors were gathered from a female donor in good health and CMV-seronegative. The CDR3 runs from the conserved cysteine through the conserved F or W. Each record gives: D gene, V gene, J gene, CDR3 protein. The D gene is left open where the match is weak.

d_call: TRBD1; v_call: TRBV5-1; j_call: TRBJ2-7; cdr3_aa: CASSLGTGGEQYF
d_call: NA; v_call: TRBV7-2; j_call: TRBJ2-5; cdr3_aa: CASSRGVGSGRETQYF
d_call: TRBD2; v_call: TRBV5-1; j_call: TRBJ2-5; cdr3_aa: CASSLFGTSGSRNQETQYF
d_call: TRBD1; v_call: TRBV12-5; j_call: TRBJ1-2; cdr3_aa: CASGPQGQVYGYTF
d_call: NA; v_call: TRBV5-1; j_call: TRBJ2-5; cdr3_aa: CASKGGTQETQYF
d_call: NA; v_call: TRBV18; j_call: TRBJ1-3; cdr3_aa: CASSPELSGNTIYF
d_call: TRBD1; v_call: TRBV7-9; j_call: TRBJ2-5; cdr3_aa: CSSSLARTGQETQYF
d_call: NA; v_call: TRBV13; j_call: NA; cdr3_aa: CASSLGGTLPDEQYF
d_call: TRBD2; v_call: TRBV5-1; j_call: TRBJ2-3; cdr3_aa: CASSLAGGPTDTQYF
d_call: NA; v_call: TRBV6-5; j_call: TRBJ1-2; cdr3_aa: CASSYGGGYYGYTF
d_call: TRBD1; v_call: TRBV29-1; j_call: TRBJ1-4; cdr3_aa: CSVRTGRGYEKLFF
d_call: TRBD2; v_call: TRBV10-3; j_call: TRBJ2-3; cdr3_aa: CAISESSGRGTDTQYF